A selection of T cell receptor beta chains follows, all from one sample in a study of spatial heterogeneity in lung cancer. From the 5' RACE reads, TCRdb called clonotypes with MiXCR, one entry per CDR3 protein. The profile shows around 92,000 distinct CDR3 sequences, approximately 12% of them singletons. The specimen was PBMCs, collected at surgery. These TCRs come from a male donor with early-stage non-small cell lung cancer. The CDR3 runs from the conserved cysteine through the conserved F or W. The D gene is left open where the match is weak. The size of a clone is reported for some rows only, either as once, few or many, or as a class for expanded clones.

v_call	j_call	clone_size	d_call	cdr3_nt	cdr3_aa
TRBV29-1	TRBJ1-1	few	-	TGCAGCGTTCTGATGAACACTGAAGCTTTCTTT	CSVLMNTEAFF
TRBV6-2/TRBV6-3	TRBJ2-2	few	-	TGTGCCAGCAGTTGGACAGGGACTAGCACCGGGGAGCTGTTTTTT	CASSWTGTSTGELFF
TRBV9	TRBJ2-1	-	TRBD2	TGTGCCAGCAGCGTAGCTGTGCTAGCGGTAAACTCCTACAATGAGCAGTTCTTC	CASSVAVLAVNSYNEQFF
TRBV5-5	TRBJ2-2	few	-	TGTGCCAGCAGCTCATCCGCGAACACCGGGGAGCTGTTTTTT	CASSSSANTGELFF
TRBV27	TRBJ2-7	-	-	TGTGCCAGCAGTTCCCTCGACAGACAAAGGTACTTC	CASSSLDRQRYF
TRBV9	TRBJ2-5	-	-	TGTGCCAGCAGCGTAGGTGCGGGACAAGAGACCCAGTACTTC	CASSVGAGQETQYF
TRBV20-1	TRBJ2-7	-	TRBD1	TGCAGTGCACGTACAGGGGAAGGCGAGCAGTACTTC	CSARTGEGEQYF
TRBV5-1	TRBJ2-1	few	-	TGCGCCAGCAGCTTGCTGGCGGCCTACTCCTACAATGAGCAGTTCTTC	CASSLLAAYSYNEQFF
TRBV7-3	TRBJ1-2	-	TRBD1	TGTGCCAGCAGCTCGGACAGGAAGGGCTACACCTTC	CASSSDRKGYTF
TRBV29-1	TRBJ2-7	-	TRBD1	TGCAGCGTTGGTGGTGACAGGGGGACCTACGAGCAGTACTTC	CSVGGDRGTYEQYF
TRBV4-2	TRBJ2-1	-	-	TGTGCCAGCAGCCAAGATATTAGCGGCGTCTACAATGAGCAGTTCTTC	CASSQDISGVYNEQFF
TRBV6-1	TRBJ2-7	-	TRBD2	TGTGCCAGCAGTGAAGCCGTCCGGGGGGTGGACTACGAGCAGTACTTC	CASSEAVRGVDYEQYF
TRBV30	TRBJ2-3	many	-	TGTGCCTGGAGTGGCCCCCGAGTCACAGATACGCAGTATTTT	CAWSGPRVTDTQYF
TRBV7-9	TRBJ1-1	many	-	TGTGCCAGCAGCTTAAGGGCCCTTGAGCACCTGGAAGCTTTCTTT	CASSLRALEHLEAFF
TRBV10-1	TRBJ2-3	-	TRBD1	TGCGCCAGCAGCCAAGACAGGGGCACAGATACGCAGTATTTT	CASSQDRGTDTQYF
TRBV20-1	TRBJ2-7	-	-	TGCAGTGCTGGAACAGCCTACGAGCAGTACTTC	CSAGTAYEQYF
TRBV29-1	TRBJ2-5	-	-	TGCAGCGCCGAAGGGTTCCTCTCGACCCAGTACTTC	CSAEGFLSTQYF
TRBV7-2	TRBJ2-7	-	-	TGTGCCAGCAGCTCCTGGACCCGCTCCTACGAGCAGTACTTC	CASSSWTRSYEQYF
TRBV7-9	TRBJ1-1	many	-	TGTGCCAGCAAACAGGGTGTTGGTGAAGCTTTCTTT	CASKQGVGEAFF
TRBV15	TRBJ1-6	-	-	TGTGCCACCAGCAGAGAAGGGGGGTCACCCCTCCACTTT	CATSREGGSPLHF
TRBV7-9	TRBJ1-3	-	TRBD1	TGTGCCAGCAGCTCATCCGGGACAGGGGCTGGAAACACCATATATTTT	CASSSSGTGAGNTIYF
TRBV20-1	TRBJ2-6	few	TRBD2	TGCAGTGCTAGAGATATTCCCACTAGCGGGACGGTGGGGGCCAACGTCCTGACTTTC	CSARDIPTSGTVGANVLTF
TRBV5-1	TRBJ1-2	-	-	TGCGCCAGCAGCTTCAGGGAGTACTATGGCTACACCTTC	CASSFREYYGYTF
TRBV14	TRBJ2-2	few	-	TGTGCCAGCAGCCAACTAGGCGGCTGGAACACCGGGGAGCTGTTTTTT	CASSQLGGWNTGELFF
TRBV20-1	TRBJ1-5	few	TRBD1	TGCAGTGCCACGGACAGGGGTCCCGATCAGCCCCAGCATTTT	CSATDRGPDQPQHF
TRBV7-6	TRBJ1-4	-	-	TGTGCCAGCAGCTTAGGAGGGTCGTCCGGTGAAAAACTGTTTTTT	CASSLGGSSGEKLFF
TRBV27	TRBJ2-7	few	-	TGTGCTTCCGGGGACAAGGGTTACGAGCAGTACTTC	CASGDKGYEQYF
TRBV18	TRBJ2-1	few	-	TGTGCCAGCTCAACTCTTGCCTCCAATGAGCAGTTCTTC	CASSTLASNEQFF
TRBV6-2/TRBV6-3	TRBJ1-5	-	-	TGTGCCAGCAGTTTTGACGGAAACAATCAGCCCCAGCATTTT	CASSFDGNNQPQHF
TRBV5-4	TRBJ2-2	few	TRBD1	TGTGCCAGCAGATCCGACAGGGGGCCCGGGGAGCTGTTTTTT	CASRSDRGPGELFF
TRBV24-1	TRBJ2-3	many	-	TGTGCCACCAGTCGCTCAGATACGCAGTATTTT	CATSRSDTQYF
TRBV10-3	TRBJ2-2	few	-	TGTGCCATCCGGCGGGATGCCGGGGAGCTGTTTTTT	CAIRRDAGELFF
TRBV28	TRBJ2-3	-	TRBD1	TGTGCCAGCAGACTGACGACAGGGGAATTCGCAGATACGCAGTATTTT	CASRLTTGEFADTQYF
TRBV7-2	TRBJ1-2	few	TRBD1	TGTGCCAGCAGCTACACAGGGGGCAACTATGGCTACACCTTC	CASSYTGGNYGYTF
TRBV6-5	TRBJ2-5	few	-	TGTGCCAGCAGTTACACAGAACCGGGACTCGGGGAGACCCAGTACTTC	CASSYTEPGLGETQYF
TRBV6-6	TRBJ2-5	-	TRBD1	TGTGCCAGCAGGGCGGGACAGGGGCAACTCCAAGAGACCCAGTACTTC	CASRAGQGQLQETQYF
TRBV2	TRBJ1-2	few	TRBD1	TGTGCCAGCAAGGGCAGGGGGGGCTATGGCTACACCTTC	CASKGRGGYGYTF
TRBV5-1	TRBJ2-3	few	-	TGCGCCAGCAGCTTGGGCTTCACAGATACGCAGTATTTT	CASSLGFTDTQYF
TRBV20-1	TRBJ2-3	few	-	TGCAGTGGTCGAGGGGACCCTAGCACAGATACGCAGTATTTT	CSGRGDPSTDTQYF
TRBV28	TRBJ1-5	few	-	TGTGCCAGCAGTTTTTCGACAGGTAGATCTGGTGGCAATCAGCCCCAGCATTTT	CASSFSTGRSGGNQPQHF
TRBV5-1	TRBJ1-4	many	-	TGCGCCAGCACCGCGGGGACGGGCGAAATGAAGGCGTTTTTT	CASTAGTGEMKAFF
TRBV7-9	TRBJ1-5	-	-	TGTGCCAGCAGCTCGGGGGGAGACCAGCCCCAGCATTTT	CASSSGGDQPQHF
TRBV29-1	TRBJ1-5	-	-	TGCAGCGCCGAGTTAGACCCTAATCAGCCCCAGCATTTT	CSAELDPNQPQHF
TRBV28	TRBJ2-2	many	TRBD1	TGTGCCAGCAGTTCCCTAGGACAGGGGGACACCGGGGAGCTGTTTTTT	CASSSLGQGDTGELFF
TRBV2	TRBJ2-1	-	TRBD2	TGTGCCAGCAGGTCGCGCCGACTAGCGGTTCTCCCTTACAATGAGCAGTTCTTC	CASRSRRLAVLPYNEQFF
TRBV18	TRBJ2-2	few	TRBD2	TGTGCCAGCTCACGTGGATCTAGCGGGCACACCGGGGAGCTGTTTTTT	CASSRGSSGHTGELFF
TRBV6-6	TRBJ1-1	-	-	TGTGCCAGCAGTTACTCGGACAGTGCCGTTGCTGAAGCTTTCTTT	CASSYSDSAVAEAFF
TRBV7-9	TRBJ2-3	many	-	TGTGCCAGCAGCTTAGCGGAAGGCCCAGATACGCAGTATTTT	CASSLAEGPDTQYF
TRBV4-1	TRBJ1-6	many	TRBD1	TGCGCCAGCAGCCGCACAGGGGGTTCCTATAATTCACCCCTCCACTTT	CASSRTGGSYNSPLHF
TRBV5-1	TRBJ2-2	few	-	TGCGCCAGCAGCCCATACAGAGCCCAGAACACCGGGGAGCTGTTTTTT	CASSPYRAQNTGELFF